This entry concerns a single T cell receptor beta chain. This specimen belongs to a study of blood T cell repertoires in COVID-19. After removal of 3 bases from V and 16 bases from J, the junction contained 6 bases not matched to a gene. The CDR3 totals 12 residues. Germline loops: CDR1 SEHNR, CDR2 FQNEAQ (reference sequence). In the original processing: Reference gene primer amplification in the assay estimated nucleated cell counts. Repertoires were generated with immunoSEQ multiplex PCR, while TCRdb's copy carries only in-frame clones and drops some. V, J and clone size were drawn from that table, and D and trimming were deduced from the DNA. The sample holds 130,000 to 150,000 clones, 80% to 90% seen once.

The clonotype was recovered from a woman in her thirties or forties with acute or convalescent COVID-19. The chain couples TRBV7-9 to TRBJ1-5; 10 bases are shared with TRBD1. Sequencing was carried out using peripheral blood. This CDR3 reads CASSLDGTGEHF. The CDR3 coding sequence is TGTGCCAGCAGCTTGGACGGGACAGGGGAACATTTT.